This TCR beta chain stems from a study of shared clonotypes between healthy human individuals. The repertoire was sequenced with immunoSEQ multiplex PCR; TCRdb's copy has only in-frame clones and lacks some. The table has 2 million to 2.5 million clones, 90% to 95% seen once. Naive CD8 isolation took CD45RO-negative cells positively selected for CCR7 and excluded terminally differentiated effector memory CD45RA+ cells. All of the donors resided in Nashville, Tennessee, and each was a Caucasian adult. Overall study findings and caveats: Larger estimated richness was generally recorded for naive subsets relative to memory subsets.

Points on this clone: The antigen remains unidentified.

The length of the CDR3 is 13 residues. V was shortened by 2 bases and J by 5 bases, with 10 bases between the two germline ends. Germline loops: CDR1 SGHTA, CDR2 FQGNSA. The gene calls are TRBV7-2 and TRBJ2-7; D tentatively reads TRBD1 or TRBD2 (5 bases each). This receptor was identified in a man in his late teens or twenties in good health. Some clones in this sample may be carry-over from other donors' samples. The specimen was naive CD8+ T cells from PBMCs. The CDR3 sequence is CASSLWWDHEQYF. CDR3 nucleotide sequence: TGTGCCAGCAGCTTATGGTGGGACCACGAGCAGTACTTC. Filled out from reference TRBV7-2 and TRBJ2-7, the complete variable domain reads GAGVSQSPSNKVTEKGKDVELRCDPISGHTALYWYRQSLGQGLEFLIYFQGNSAPDKSGLPSDRFSAERTGGSVSTLTIQRTQQEDSAVYLCASSLWWDHEQYFGPGTRLTVT.